The 11 T cell receptor beta chains presented below share a single source sample, sequenced in a study of cytomegalovirus exposure and HLA in healthy donors. 13 Jbeta primers and 60 Vbeta primers were used for the PCR. Sequencing was performed with immunoSEQ multiplex PCR; in TCRdb, only in-frame clones are kept and a portion is missing. Among roughly 93,000 clones listed, around four fifths were seen once. Sample: PBMCs. The receptors originated from a man under 40 in good health and CMV-seronegative.

The V gene is TRBV18, the J gene TRBJ2-1, with 7 positions matching TRBD2. The trim removed 0 bases at V and 8 bases at J, leaving 10 bases unmatched. CDR1 and CDR2 (germline): KGHSH, LQKENI. The CDR3 loop spans 16 amino acids. As DNA, the CDR3 is TGTGCCAGCTCACCACCGACTAGCTCCCTGTGGGATGAGCAGTTCTTC. This encodes CASSPPTSSLWDEQFF. Combining the CDR3 with reference TRBV18 and TRBJ2-1 gives the whole variable domain NAGVMQNPRHLVRRRGQEARLRCSPMKGHSHVYWYRQLPEEGLKFMVYLQKENIIDESGMPKERFSAEFPKEGPSILRIQQVVRGDSAAYFCASSPPTSSLWDEQFFGPGTRLTVL.

The chain recombines TRBV25-1 with TRBJ1-1; D is possibly TRBD1 (6 bases). The V end lost 2 bases, the J end lost 0 bases, and 10 bases lay between the germline ends. The CDR3 has 15 amino acids. Germline values: CDR1 MGHDK, CDR2 SYGVNS. CDR3 coding DNA: TGTGCCAGCAGTGAACCTAGGGGGATGAACACTGAAGCTTTCTTT. It specifies CASSEPRGMNTEAFF.

The V gene is TRBV5-1, the J gene TRBJ2-1; D gene unclear. The CDR3 contains 13 residues. Germline V lookup: CDR1 SGHRS, CDR2 YFSETQ. Trimming took off 2 bases at V and 6 bases at J, with 9 bases between the two ends. The CDR3 coding sequence is TGCGCCAGCAGCTTTACAGCCCTCAATGAGCAGTTCTTC. Protein product: CASSFTALNEQFF.

Only a few counts were recorded for this clone. The V gene is TRBV2, the J gene TRBJ1-1; perhaps TRBD1 as D (5 bases). The ends were cut back, 6 bases at V and 7 bases at J, with 12 bases in the middle. Per germline, CDR1 SNHLY and CDR2 FYNNEI. This CDR3 is built from 12 residues. The CDR3 coding sequence is TGTGCCAGCAGCACTACAGGAATTGAAGCTTTCTTT. Its protein is CASSTTGIEAFF.

The J gene is TRBJ1-6, the V gene TRBV6-4; 8 nucleotides agree with TRBD1. The CDR3 is 14 residues long. V was pared by 3 bases and J by 8 bases, with 3 bases of the junction left unmatched. Per the germline V gene, CDR1 is MRHNA and CDR2 is SNTAGT. The CDR3 reads CASSEDREDSPLHF. The CDR3 nucleotides read TGTGCCAGCAGTGAGGACAGGGAGGATTCACCCCTCCACTTT.

J is TRBJ1-2 and V is TRBV9; perhaps TRBD1 as D (5 bases). CDR3 size: 16 residues. The germline V gene has CDR1 SGDLS and CDR2 YYNGEE. The V end lost 0 bases, the J end lost 0 bases, and 12 bases lay between the germline ends. The CDR3 DNA sequence: TGTGCCAGCAGCGTAGGGGCAGGGCCCCCTAACTATGGCTACACCTTC. The encoded protein is CASSVGAGPPNYGYTF.

This clone showed up just a few times. The CDR3 region has the DNA TGTGCCATCAGTGAGTCGTCCATATTGCGCTATGGCTACACCTTC. Amino acids: CAISESSILRYGYTF. The chain is built from TRBV10-3 and TRBJ1-2; D is unclear. Trimming shortened V by 0 bases and J by 4 bases, and 12 bases separated the two germline ends. This CDR3 is 15 amino acids long. Germline loops: CDR1 ENHRY, CDR2 SYGVKD.

This chain joins TRBV4-3 and TRBJ1-6; maybe TRBD1 (5 bases). The CDR3 runs 16 residues. The ends were cut back, 1 base at V and 7 bases at J, with 14 bases in the middle. CDR1 is LGHNA and CDR2 is YSLEER in the germline V gene. The CDR3 DNA sequence: TGCGCCAGCAGCCAAGGGACAACAAGTAGGAATTCACCCCTCCACTTT. Translation: CASSQGTTSRNSPLHF.

The chain recombines TRBV7-2 with TRBJ2-5; 10 bases are shared with TRBD2. After removal of 6 bases from V and 4 bases from J, the junction contained 5 bases not matched to a gene. The germline V gene has CDR1 SGHTA and CDR2 FQGNSA. The CDR3 consists of 14 residues. In nucleotides, the CDR3 is TGTGCCAGCAGTAATAGCGGGGGGAGAGAGACCCAGTACTTC. Its protein is CASSNSGGRETQYF.

The sample holds one count of this clone. In DNA, the CDR3 is TGTGCCATAGGGAGGGATGAGACCCAGTACTTC. This codes for CAIGRDETQYF. The chain carries TRBV7-9 and TRBJ2-5; 7 nucleotides agree with TRBD2. V trimming: 10 bases; J trimming: 5 bases; junction bases outside the gene matches: 4. This CDR3 has 11 amino acids. Germline values: CDR1 SEHNR, CDR2 FQNEAQ (reference sequence).

V usage is TRBV19 and J usage is TRBJ1-3, with D possibly TRBD1 on 6 matching bases. Germline assignment: CDR1 LNHDA and CDR2 SQIVND (reference sequence). The germline V and J ends were trimmed by 7 bases and 0 bases, with 13 bases remaining between them. The CDR3 is made up of 15 amino acids. Here the CDR3 reads CASTSQGTSGNTIYF. CDR3 nucleotides: TGTGCCAGTACTTCACAGGGCACCTCTGGAAACACCATATATTTT. Supplemented by reference TRBV19 and TRBJ1-3, the full variable domain reads DGGITQSPKYLFRKEGQNVTLSCEQNLNHDAMYWYRQDPGQGLRLIYYSQIVNDFQKGDIAEGYSVSREKKESFPLTVTSAQKNPTAFYLCASTSQGTSGNTIYFGEGSWLTVV.